These T cell receptor beta chains were read from a single sample in a study of blood T cell repertoires in COVID-19. Clones were sequenced by immunoSEQ multiplex PCR, and TCRdb holds only the in-frame ones, with some missing. The sample yields around 250,000 clones, roughly 88% seen once. Material for sequencing was peripheral blood. These receptors all stem from a woman older than 75 with COVID-19, enrolled during active disease. CDR3s include the opening cysteine and the closing phenylalanine or tryptophan. Fields, in order: V gene, J gene, CDR3 protein.

>TRBV19|TRBJ1-1
CASSNTGGTEAFF
>TRBV4-2|TRBJ2-1
CASSQEWGTISNEQFF
>TRBV6-6|TRBJ2-2
CASRPGTGELFF
>TRBV5-5|TRBJ1-2
CASTLPGQIGYTF
>TRBV27|TRBJ1-5
CASSLLGTGNQPQHF
>TRBV2|TRBJ1-2
CASSERRGAYGYTF
>TRBV18|TRBJ1-1
CASSPVGQGELGATEAFF
>TRBV27|TRBJ1-1
CASSFRGRVTEAFF
>TRBV19|TRBJ1-6
CASRTGVNSPLHF
>TRBV6-5|TRBJ2-5
CASRRLAGGETQYF
>TRBV5-1|TRBJ1-1
CASSLYGGTEAFF
>TRBV5-4|TRBJ1-1
CASSLTVNTEAFF
>TRBV24-1|TRBJ1-5
CATSDFRQASNQPQHF
>TRBV18|TRBJ1-2
CASSPPNWQGVGYGYTF
>TRBV11-2|TRBJ1-3
CASSLGFQGGNTIYF
>TRBV3-1/TRBV3-2|TRBJ2-2
CASSPRGQGNTGELFF
>TRBV5-1|TRBJ2-5
CASSTQGGETQYF
>TRBV5-1|TRBJ1-4
CASSLASTGNEKLFF
>TRBV18|TRBJ1-1
CASSPGQEATEAFF
>TRBV19|TRBJ1-2
CASSSWQIYGYTF
>TRBV20-1|TRBJ1-1
CSASWDSLLGAFF
>TRBV7-2|TRBJ2-2
CASSSRQGGTGELFF
>TRBV6-5|TRBJ1-1
CASIFRTEVVEAFF
>TRBV10-3|TRBJ2-1
CAIRGGGSYNEQFF
>TRBV7-2|TRBJ1-5
CASSLDRGQPQHF
>TRBV12-3/TRBV12-4|TRBJ1-1
CASSFESNTEAFF